The rows below give T cell receptor beta chains drawn from one sample of a study of regulatory T cells in long-lasting Graves disease. One entry per CDR3 protein results from TCRdb running MiXCR on the multiplex PCR reads. This sample has a few hundred thousand distinct CDR3 sequences, with roughly 23% found just once. Sequencing used peripheral blood mononuclear cells (PBMCs), obtained when the disease was refractory, from a patient treated with antithyroid drugs. The receptors here all came from a female donor with Graves disease. CDR3s include the opening cysteine and the closing phenylalanine or tryptophan. Fields, in order: clone size, D gene, J gene, V gene, CDR3 protein, CDR3 DNA. The D gene is left open where the match is weak. Clone size is given for some rows only: seen once, a few or many times, or a class if the clone is expanded.

few	-	TRBJ2-7	TRBV7-9	CASSLVLTGSEQYF	TGTGCCAGCAGCTTAGTCCTTACGGGGAGCGAGCAGTACTTC
many	-	TRBJ2-5	TRBV28	CASSSTGETQYF	TGTGCCAGCAGTTCCACAGGGGAGACCCAGTACTTC
many	-	TRBJ1-1	TRBV28	CASKVVGKAFF	TGTGCCAGCAAAGTGGTTGGGAAAGCTTTCTTT
-	TRBD1	TRBJ2-7	TRBV18	CASSPEQGTYEQYF	TGTGCCAGCTCACCAGAACAGGGGACCTACGAGCAGTACTTC
few	TRBD2	TRBJ2-2	TRBV12-3/TRBV12-4	CASSTGTSGKGDTGELFF	TGTGCCAGCAGTACTGGGACTAGCGGGAAAGGGGACACCGGGGAGCTGTTTTTT
-	-	TRBJ2-2	TRBV12-3/TRBV12-4	CASIPHKMNTGELFF	TGTGCCAGCATCCCACACAAGATGAACACCGGGGAGCTGTTTTTT
-	TRBD1	TRBJ1-5	TRBV19	CASRGGQALYQPQHF	TGTGCCAGTAGGGGAGGACAGGCGCTCTATCAGCCCCAGCATTTT
many	TRBD2	TRBJ2-5	TRBV6-1	CASSELLAGAPKTQYF	TGTGCCAGCAGTGAATTACTAGCGGGAGCTCCCAAGACCCAGTACTTC
many	-	TRBJ1-5	TRBV2	CASSERPQPQHF	TGTGCCAGCAGTGAACGCCCTCAGCCCCAGCATTTT
few	-	TRBJ2-6	TRBV20-1	CSARKSRGVESGANVLTF	TGCAGTGCTAGAAAATCTCGGGGCGTGGAATCTGGGGCCAACGTCCTGACTTTC
-	TRBD2	TRBJ2-1	TRBV6-1	CASSEGLAAYNEQFF	TGTGCCAGCAGTGAGGGACTAGCGGCCTACAATGAGCAGTTCTTC
few	-	TRBJ1-2	TRBV3-1	CASSQDQAYGYTF	TGTGCCAGCAGCCAAGACCAGGCCTATGGCTACACCTTC
-	TRBD2	TRBJ2-2	TRBV13	CASSRGLAGKSNTGELFF	TGTGCCAGCAGCAGGGGGCTAGCGGGAAAATCGAACACCGGGGAGCTGTTTTTT
-	-	TRBJ2-1	TRBV6-9	CASSYTGPGVHNEQFF	TGTGCCAGCAGTTACACAGGACCGGGTGTCCACAATGAGCAGTTCTTC
few	-	TRBJ2-5	TRBV18	CASSPGRKETQYF	TGTGCCAGCTCACCAGGGCGAAAAGAGACCCAGTACTTC
many	TRBD1	TRBJ2-5	TRBV28	CASSLFGGTGIETQYF	TGTGCCAGCAGTTTATTCGGCGGGACAGGGATAGAGACCCAGTACTTC
-	-	TRBJ1-6	TRBV5-1	CASSVSSYNSPLHF	TGCGCCAGCAGCGTTAGCTCCTATAATTCACCCCTCCACTTT
-	-	TRBJ1-1	TRBV9	CASSVGEVNTEAFF	TGTGCCAGCAGCGTAGGTGAGGTGAACACTGAAGCTTTCTTT
many	-	TRBJ1-2	TRBV2	CASGTVYGYTF	TGTGCCAGTGGGACGGTCTATGGCTACACCTTC
-	-	TRBJ1-5	TRBV28	CASRFYSNQPQHF	TGTGCCAGCAGATTTTACAGCAATCAGCCCCAGCATTTT
many	TRBD1	TRBJ2-7	TRBV27	CASSLDPGQGAYEQYF	TGTGCCAGCAGTTTGGATCCGGGACAGGGTGCCTACGAGCAGTACTTC
-	-	TRBJ2-2	TRBV9	CASSVTPVKGGTGELFF	TGTGCCAGCAGCGTCACTCCTGTCAAGGGTGGGACCGGGGAGCTGTTTTTT
few	TRBD1	TRBJ2-2	TRBV10-3	CAISESIRQGNTGELFF	TGTGCCATCAGTGAGTCGATCCGACAGGGGAACACCGGGGAGCTGTTTTTT
-	-	TRBJ1-2	TRBV7-3	CASSLIGGKSDGYTF	TGTGCCAGCAGCTTAATCGGCGGAAAGAGCGATGGCTACACCTTC
many	-	TRBJ2-7	TRBV29-1	CSVEDEPGEQYF	TGCAGCGTTGAAGATGAGCCGGGGGAGCAGTACTTC
many	-	TRBJ2-7	TRBV27	CASSPRTEQSYEQYF	TGTGCCAGCAGTCCCCGGACAGAGCAATCCTACGAGCAGTACTTC
few	TRBD2	TRBJ2-5	TRBV28	CASSSPLAGETQYF	TGTGCCAGCAGCTCCCCCCTAGCGGGAGAGACCCAGTACTTC
many	-	TRBJ1-4	TRBV28	CASSLSGPREHEKLFF	TGTGCCAGCAGTCTTTCGGGCCCCCGAGAGCATGAAAAACTGTTTTTT
many	-	TRBJ1-6	TRBV28	CASGSGTEYYNSPLHF	TGTGCCAGCGGATCCGGGACTGAATACTATAATTCACCCCTCCACTTT
many	-	TRBJ1-5	TRBV6-1	CASSEGGGEPQHF	TGTGCCAGCAGTGAAGGGGGCGGGGAGCCCCAGCATTTT
-	TRBD1	TRBJ1-1	TRBV7-9	CASSLGDLGQNNTEAFF	TGTGCCAGCAGCTTAGGGGATTTGGGACAGAATAACACTGAAGCTTTCTTT
once	-	TRBJ1-1	TRBV29-1	CSVEGKAGAGRAYDAFF	TGCAGCGTTGAAGGTAAGGCAGGCGCAGGCCGGGCCTACGACGCTTTCTTT
-	-	TRBJ1-1	TRBV29-1	CSAERQTNEAFF	TGCAGCGCCGAAAGACAAACGAATGAAGCTTTCTTT
many	-	TRBJ1-3	TRBV12-3/TRBV12-4	CASSYWGDGNTIYF	TGTGCCAGCAGTTATTGGGGAGATGGAAACACCATATATTTT
many	-	TRBJ2-5	TRBV5-4	CASSLDGNHQETQYF	TGTGCCAGCAGCTTGGACGGGAATCACCAAGAGACCCAGTACTTC
many	-	TRBJ1-1	TRBV20-1	CSATPGVGDTEAFF	TGCAGTGCTACACCAGGGGTAGGGGACACTGAAGCTTTCTTT
-	-	TRBJ1-3	TRBV7-2	CASSSRDAARSGNTIYF	TGTGCCAGCAGCTCACGGGACGCCGCCCGCTCTGGAAACACCATATATTTT
many	TRBD2	TRBJ2-7	TRBV15	CATSREPSGSPYEQYF	TGTGCCACCAGCAGAGAACCGAGCGGGAGTCCGTACGAGCAGTACTTC
few	TRBD2	TRBJ2-7	TRBV24-1	CATSDATSGSEEQYF	TGTGCCACCAGTGACGCGACTAGCGGGTCCGAGGAGCAGTACTTC
few	-	TRBJ2-5	TRBV25-1	CASSEYRGSSETQYF	TGTGCCAGCAGTGAATATAGGGGCAGCTCAGAGACCCAGTACTTC
-	-	TRBJ1-1	TRBV14	CASSQGRPRITEAFF	TGTGCCAGCAGCCAAGGCCGGCCGAGGATCACTGAAGCTTTCTTT
once	-	TRBJ2-1	TRBV29-1	CSVEYFSSYNEQFF	TGCAGCGTTGAATATTTCAGCTCCTACAATGAGCAGTTCTTC
many	-	TRBJ2-5	TRBV3-1	CASSRPGHQETQYF	TGTGCCAGCAGCCGCCCGGGACACCAAGAGACCCAGTACTTC
many	TRBD1	TRBJ1-2	TRBV28	CASSPSGGYYGYTF	TGTGCCAGCAGTCCATCAGGGGGCTACTATGGCTACACCTTC
-	-	TRBJ1-5	TRBV10-3	CAISESKLGVKNQPQHF	TGTGCCATCAGTGAGTCGAAACTGGGAGTAAAGAATCAGCCCCAGCATTTT
-	TRBD2	TRBJ2-7	TRBV20-1	CSARTSGGYEQYF	TGCAGTGCTAGGACTAGCGGGGGCTACGAGCAGTACTTC
few	-	TRBJ2-7	TRBV6-5	CASSYSGVAYEQYF	TGTGCCAGCAGTTACTCCGGGGTAGCTTACGAGCAGTACTTC
once	TRBD2	TRBJ2-3	TRBV24-1	CATGGSFTDTQYF	TGTGCCACCGGCGGGAGTTTCACAGATACGCAGTATTTT